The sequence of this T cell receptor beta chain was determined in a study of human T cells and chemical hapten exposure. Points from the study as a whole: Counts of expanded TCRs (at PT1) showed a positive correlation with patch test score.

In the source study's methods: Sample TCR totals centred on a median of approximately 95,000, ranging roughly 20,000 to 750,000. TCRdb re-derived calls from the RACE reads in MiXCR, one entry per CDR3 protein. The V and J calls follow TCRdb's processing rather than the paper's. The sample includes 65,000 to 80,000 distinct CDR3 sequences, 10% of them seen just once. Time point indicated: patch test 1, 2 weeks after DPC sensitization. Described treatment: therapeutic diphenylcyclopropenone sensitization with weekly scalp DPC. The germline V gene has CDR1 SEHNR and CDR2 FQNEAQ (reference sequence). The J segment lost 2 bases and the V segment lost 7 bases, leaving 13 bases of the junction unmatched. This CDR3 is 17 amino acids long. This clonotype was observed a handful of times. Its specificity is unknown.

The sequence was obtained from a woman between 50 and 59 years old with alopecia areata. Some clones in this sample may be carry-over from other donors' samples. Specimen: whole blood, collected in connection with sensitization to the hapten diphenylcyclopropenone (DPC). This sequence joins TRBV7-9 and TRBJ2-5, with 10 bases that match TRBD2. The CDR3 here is CASTPGALAGTQETQYF. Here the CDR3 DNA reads TGTGCCAGCACCCCTGGGGCACTAGCGGGAACACAAGAGACCCAGTACTTC.